Reported below is one TCR beta chain. What this receptor recognizes is not known. Per-base quality was not reported, and no clone a single base away is much larger than it. Whole blood was collected in K2EDTA tubes by collaborating institutions according to the institutions' own protocols. Collaborator samples were shipped for TCRbeta analysis as frozen whole blood, isolated PBMCs, or DNA extracted from either sample type. This entry belongs to a study of blood T cell repertoires in COVID-19 (dated by TCRdb to 2020 to 2021). At the level of the whole study: Collaborator samples came from the United States, Italy and Spain and covered acute and convalescent phases of COVID-19. Subjects who had been exposed to COVID-19, were actively infected with it, or had recovered from it provided the deeply sampled blood TCRbeta repertoires that made up the dataset. Where available, HLA class I and class II types were obtained from metadata supplied by the sample provider rather than from assay-based typing. Samples were obtained from the ongoing ImmuneRACE study (first 160 participants) and from 1,254 subjects provided by 6 global collaborators. The material from the prospective study consisted of cDNA or gDNA derived from T cells, B-cell-depleted T cells, or PBMCs. Nearly every sample came with metadata listing a de-identified subject ID, COVID-19 status, age in years and sex. The repertoires were released in a freely available public database intended as a resource for research on the immune response to SARS-CoV-2. Results and caveats for the whole study, not just this receptor: How much clinical and demographic metadata was included differed by source and by participant, and the metadata was provided uncurated.

Including cysteine and phenylalanine, the CDR3 has 17 amino acids. Only CDR3 DNA remains: 51 bases, in frame from the first base. The junction shows trimming of 6 bases on V and 0 bases on J, plus 19 bases between the germline ends. CDR1 LNHDA and CDR2 SQIVND are derived from the germline V gene (reference sequence). TCRbeta CDR3 regions were amplified from genomic DNA using the immunoSEQ Assay, a bias-controlled multiplex PCR. The study's processing was this. The number of nucleated cells in each sample was estimated by amplification of reference gene primers within the assay. To quantify the absolute abundance of each unique TCRbeta CDR3 rearrangement, sequence reads were collapsed and filtered. Productive Simpson clonality was computed per sample as the square root of Simpson's diversity index over productive rearrangements. Imported from immuneACCESS, the table was reduced by TCRdb to in-frame sequences with V and J called. These copies leave out some clones; in studies compared against another copy, an unresolved V gene accounts for under half, and the cause of the remainder is not known. For V, J and clone size, that table is used; D and trimming come from the DNA. For this sample there are 150,000 to 200,000 clones; around nine tenths appear just once. About a fifth of the sample is held by the ten biggest clonotypes.

The sample consisted of peripheral blood. The receptor chain draws on TRBV19 and TRBJ2-3; TRBD2 could be the D gene, as 6 bases match. The TCR was taken from a man aged 55 to 69 with active or convalescent COVID-19. The nucleotide sequence reads as follows: TGTGCCAGTAGCCCCGGGGGTAGGGGCCCTAGCACAGATACGCAGTATTTT. Translation gives CASSPGGRGPSTDTQYF.